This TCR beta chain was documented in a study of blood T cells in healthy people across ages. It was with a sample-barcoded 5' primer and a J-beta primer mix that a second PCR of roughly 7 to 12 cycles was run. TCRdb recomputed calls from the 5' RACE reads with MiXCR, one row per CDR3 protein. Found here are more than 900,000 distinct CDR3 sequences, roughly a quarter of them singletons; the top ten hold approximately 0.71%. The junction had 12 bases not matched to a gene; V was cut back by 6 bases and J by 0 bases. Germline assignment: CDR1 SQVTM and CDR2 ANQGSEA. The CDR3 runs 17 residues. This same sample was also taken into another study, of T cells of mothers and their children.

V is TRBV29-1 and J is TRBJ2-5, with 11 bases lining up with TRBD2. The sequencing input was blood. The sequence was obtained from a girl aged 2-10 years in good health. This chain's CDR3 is CSVGGTSGPGYQETQYF. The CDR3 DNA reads TGCAGCGTGGGGGGGACTAGCGGTCCGGGGTACCAAGAGACCCAGTACTTC.